This T cell receptor beta chain was obtained from a study of blood T cell repertoires in COVID-19. Overall study: Specimens from acute and convalescent COVID-19 originated in the United States, Italy and Spain. T cells, B-cell-depleted T cells, or PBMCs provided the cDNA or gDNA that served as material.

In the authors' workflow: By means of reference gene primer amplification, nucleated cell counts were estimated. Sequencing used immunoSEQ multiplex PCR; TCRdb keeps in-frame clones, though not all of them. V, J and clone size derive from that table, while D and trimming were established from the DNA sequence. Altogether more than 150,000 clones are present, roughly 85% being singletons, with the ten largest covering roughly 5%. Sequences were obtained from peripheral blood. The clonotype comes from a woman in her twenties or thirties with acute or convalescent COVID-19.

This chain's CDR3 is CATSSGQSTGELFF. The CDR3 DNA is TGTGCCACCAGCAGTGGGCAGTCCACCGGGGAGCTGTTTTTT. The chain carries TRBV15 and TRBJ2-2, with no clear D. This CDR3 region has 14 residues. Deletions cut 3 bases from V and 4 bases from J, with 9 bases between. CDR1 is LNHNV, CDR2 YYDKDF, per germline (reference sequence).